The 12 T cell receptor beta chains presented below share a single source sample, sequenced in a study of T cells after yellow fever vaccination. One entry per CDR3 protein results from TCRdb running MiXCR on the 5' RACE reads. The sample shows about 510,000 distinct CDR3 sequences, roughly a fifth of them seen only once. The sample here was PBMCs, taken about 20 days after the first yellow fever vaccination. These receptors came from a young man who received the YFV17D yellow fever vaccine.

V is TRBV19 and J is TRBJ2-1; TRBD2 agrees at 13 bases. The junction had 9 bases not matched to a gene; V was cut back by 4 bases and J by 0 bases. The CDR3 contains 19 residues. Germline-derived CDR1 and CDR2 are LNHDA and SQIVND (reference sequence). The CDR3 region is CASSRTSGGILSSYNEQFF. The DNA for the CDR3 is TGTGCCAGTAGTAGGACTAGCGGGGGTATTTTAAGCTCCTACAATGAGCAGTTCTTC.

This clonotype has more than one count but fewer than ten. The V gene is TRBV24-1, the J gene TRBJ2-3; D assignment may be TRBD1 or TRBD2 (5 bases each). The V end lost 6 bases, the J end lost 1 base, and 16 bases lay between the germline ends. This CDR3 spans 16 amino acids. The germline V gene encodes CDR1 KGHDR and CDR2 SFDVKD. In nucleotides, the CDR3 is TGTGCCACCAGTTTGGGGTTGCGAGGGGGCACAGATACGCAGTATTTT. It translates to CATSLGLRGGTDTQYF.

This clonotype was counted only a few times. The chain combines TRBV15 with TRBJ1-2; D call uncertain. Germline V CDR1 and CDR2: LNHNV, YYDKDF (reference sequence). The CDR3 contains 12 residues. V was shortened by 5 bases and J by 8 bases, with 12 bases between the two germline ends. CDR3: CATSLGSSGYTF. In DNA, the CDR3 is TGTGCCACCAGCCTTGGAAGTTCCGGCTACACCTTC.

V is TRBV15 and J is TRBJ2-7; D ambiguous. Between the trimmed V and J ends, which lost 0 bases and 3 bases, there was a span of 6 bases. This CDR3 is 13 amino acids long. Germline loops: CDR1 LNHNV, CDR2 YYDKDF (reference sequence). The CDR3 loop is CATSRDWSYEQYV. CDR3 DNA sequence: TGTGCCACCAGCAGAGACTGGAGCTACGAGCAGTACGTC.

The CDR3: CASSFVADEQFF. The DNA of the CDR3 is TGTGCCAGCAGCTTTGTTGCCGATGAGCAGTTCTTC. V is TRBV7-8 and J is TRBJ2-1; D remains ambiguous. The CDR3 is 12 amino acids. CDR1 SGHVS and CDR2 FQNEAQ come from the germline V gene. With 3 bases removed from V and 8 bases from J, the gap between germline ends came to 8 bases. The full variable domain, rest sourced from reference TRBV7-8 and TRBJ2-1, is GAGVSQSPRYKVAKRGQDVALRCDPISGHVSLFWYQQALGQGPEFLTYFQNEAQLDKSGLPSDRFFAERPEGSVSTLKIQRTQQEDSAVYLCASSFVADEQFFGPGTRLTVL.

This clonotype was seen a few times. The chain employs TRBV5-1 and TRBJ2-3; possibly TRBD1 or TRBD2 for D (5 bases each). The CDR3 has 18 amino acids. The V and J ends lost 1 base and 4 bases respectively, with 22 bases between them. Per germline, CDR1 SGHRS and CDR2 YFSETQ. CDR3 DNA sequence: TGCGCCAGCAGCTTGTGGAGTGTTGGGACGGCTGGGGCAGATACGCAGTATTTT. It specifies CASSLWSVGTAGADTQYF.

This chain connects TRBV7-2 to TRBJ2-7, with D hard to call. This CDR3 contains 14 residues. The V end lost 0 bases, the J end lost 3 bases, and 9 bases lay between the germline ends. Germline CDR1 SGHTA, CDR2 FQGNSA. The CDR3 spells CASSLAASYYEQYF. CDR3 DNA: TGTGCCAGCAGCTTAGCCGCTTCCTACTACGAGCAGTACTTC. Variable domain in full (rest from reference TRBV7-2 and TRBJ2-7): GAGVSQSPSNKVTEKGKDVELRCDPISGHTALYWYRQSLGQGLEFLIYFQGNSAPDKSGLPSDRFSAERTGGSVSTLTIQRTQQEDSAVYLCASSLAASYYEQYFGPGTRLTVT.

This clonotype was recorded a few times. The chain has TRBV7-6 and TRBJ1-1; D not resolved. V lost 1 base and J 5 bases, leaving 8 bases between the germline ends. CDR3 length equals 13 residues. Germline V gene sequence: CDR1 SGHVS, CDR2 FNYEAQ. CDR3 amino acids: CASSLDTDTEAFF. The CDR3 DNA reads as TGTGCCAGCAGCTTAGATACCGATACTGAAGCTTTCTTT.

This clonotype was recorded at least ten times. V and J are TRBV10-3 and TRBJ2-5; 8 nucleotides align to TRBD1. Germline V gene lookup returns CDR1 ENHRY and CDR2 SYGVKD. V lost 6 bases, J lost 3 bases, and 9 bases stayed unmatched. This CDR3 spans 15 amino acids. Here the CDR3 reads CAIRVKQGGEETQYF. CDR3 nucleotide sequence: TGTGCCATCAGAGTAAAACAGGGGGGCGAAGAGACCCAGTACTTC.

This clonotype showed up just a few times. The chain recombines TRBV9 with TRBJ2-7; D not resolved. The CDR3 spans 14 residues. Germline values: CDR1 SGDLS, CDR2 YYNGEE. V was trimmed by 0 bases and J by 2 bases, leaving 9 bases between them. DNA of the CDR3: TGTGCCAGCAGCGTAGAGGCCTTAACCTACGAGCAGTACTTC. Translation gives CASSVEALTYEQYF.

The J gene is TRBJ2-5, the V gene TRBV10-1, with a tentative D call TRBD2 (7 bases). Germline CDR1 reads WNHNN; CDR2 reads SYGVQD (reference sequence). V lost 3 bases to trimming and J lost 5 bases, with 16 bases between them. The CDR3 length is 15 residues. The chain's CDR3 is CASSDGGPRWETQYF. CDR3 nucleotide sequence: TGCGCCAGCAGTGACGGGGGGCCTAGGTGGGAGACCCAGTACTTC.

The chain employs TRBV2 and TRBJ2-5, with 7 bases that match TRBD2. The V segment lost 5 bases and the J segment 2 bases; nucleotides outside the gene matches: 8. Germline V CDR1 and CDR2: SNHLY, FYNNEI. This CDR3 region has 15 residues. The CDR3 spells CASSSERGQQETQYF. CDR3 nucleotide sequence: TGTGCCAGCAGTAGTGAGCGGGGCCAACAAGAGACCCAGTACTTC.